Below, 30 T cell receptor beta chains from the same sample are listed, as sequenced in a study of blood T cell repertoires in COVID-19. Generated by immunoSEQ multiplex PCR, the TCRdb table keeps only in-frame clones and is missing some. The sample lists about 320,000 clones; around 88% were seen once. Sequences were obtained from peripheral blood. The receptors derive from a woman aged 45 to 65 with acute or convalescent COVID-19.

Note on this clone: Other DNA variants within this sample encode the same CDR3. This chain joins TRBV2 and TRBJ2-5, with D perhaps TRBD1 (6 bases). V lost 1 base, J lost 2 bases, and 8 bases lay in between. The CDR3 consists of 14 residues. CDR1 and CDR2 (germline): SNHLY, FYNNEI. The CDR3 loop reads CASSEEQGQETQYF. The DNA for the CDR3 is TGTGCCAGCAGTGAAGAACAGGGACAAGAGACCCAGTACTTC.

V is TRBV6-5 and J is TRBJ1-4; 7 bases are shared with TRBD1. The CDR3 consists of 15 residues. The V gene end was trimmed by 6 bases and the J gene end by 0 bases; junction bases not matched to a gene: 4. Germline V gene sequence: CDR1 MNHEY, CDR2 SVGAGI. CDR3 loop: CASSTGDTTNEKLFF. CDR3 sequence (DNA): TGTGCCAGCAGCACAGGGGATACAACTAATGAAAAACTGTTTTTT.

The CDR3 region is CASTGSGRYGYTF. CDR3 DNA: TGTGCCAGCACGGGGTCGGGGAGATATGGCTACACCTTC. The V and J genes are TRBV2 and TRBJ1-2; D unclear. Trimming left V 7 bases short and J 5 bases short, with 14 bases between. The germline V gene has CDR1 SNHLY and CDR2 FYNNEI. The CDR3 totals 13 residues.

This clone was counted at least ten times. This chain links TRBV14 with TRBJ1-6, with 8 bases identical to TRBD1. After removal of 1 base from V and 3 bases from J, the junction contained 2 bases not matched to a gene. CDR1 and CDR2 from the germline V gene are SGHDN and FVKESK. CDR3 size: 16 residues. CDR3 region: CASSQGGTGYNSPLHF. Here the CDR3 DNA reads TGTGCCAGCAGCCAAGGCGGGACAGGCTATAATTCACCCCTCCACTTT. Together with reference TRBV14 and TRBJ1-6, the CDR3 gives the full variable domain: EAGVTQFPSHSVIEKGQTVTLRCDPISGHDNLYWYRRVMGKEIKFLLHFVKESKQDESGMPNNRFLAERTGGTYSTLKVQPAELEDSGVYFCASSQGGTGYNSPLHFGNGTRLTVT.

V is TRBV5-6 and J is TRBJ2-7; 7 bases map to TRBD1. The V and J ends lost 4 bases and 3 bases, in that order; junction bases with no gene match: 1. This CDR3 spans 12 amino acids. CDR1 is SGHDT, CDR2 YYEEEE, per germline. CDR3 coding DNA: TGTGCCAGCAGCCACAGGGGCTACGAGCAGTACTTC. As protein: CASSHRGYEQYF.

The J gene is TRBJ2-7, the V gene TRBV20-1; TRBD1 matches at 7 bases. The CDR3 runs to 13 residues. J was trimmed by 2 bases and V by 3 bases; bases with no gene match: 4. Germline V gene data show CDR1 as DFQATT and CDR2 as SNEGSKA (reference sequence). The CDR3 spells CSASMTGTYEQYV. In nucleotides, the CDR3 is TGCAGTGCTAGTATGACAGGGACCTACGAGCAGTACGTC.

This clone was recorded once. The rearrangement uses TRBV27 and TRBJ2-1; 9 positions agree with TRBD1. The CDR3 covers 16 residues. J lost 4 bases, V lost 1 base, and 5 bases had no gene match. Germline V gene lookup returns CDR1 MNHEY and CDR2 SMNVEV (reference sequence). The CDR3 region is CASSLWDRAGYNEQFF. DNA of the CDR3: TGTGCCAGCAGTTTATGGGACAGGGCGGGGTACAATGAGCAGTTCTTC.

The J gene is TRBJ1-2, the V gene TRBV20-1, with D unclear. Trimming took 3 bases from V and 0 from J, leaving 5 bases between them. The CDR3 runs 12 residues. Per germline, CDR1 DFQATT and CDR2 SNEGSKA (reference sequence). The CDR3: CSASSTNYGYTF. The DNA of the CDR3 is TGCAGTGCTAGTTCCACTAACTATGGCTACACCTTC.

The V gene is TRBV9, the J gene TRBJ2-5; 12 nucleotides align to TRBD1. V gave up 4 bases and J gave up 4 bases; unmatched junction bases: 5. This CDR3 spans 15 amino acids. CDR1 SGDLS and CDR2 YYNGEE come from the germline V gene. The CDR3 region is CASSPGTGGGETQYF. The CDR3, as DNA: TGTGCCAGCAGCCCGGGGACAGGGGGCGGAGAGACCCAGTACTTC.

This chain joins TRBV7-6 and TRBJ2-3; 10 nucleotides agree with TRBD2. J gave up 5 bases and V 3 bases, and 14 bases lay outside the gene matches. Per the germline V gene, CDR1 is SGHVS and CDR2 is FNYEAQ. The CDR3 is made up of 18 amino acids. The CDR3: CASSLGLAGATGEDTQYF. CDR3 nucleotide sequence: TGTGCCAGCAGCTTGGGCCTAGCGGGGGCTACCGGGGAAGATACGCAGTATTTT.

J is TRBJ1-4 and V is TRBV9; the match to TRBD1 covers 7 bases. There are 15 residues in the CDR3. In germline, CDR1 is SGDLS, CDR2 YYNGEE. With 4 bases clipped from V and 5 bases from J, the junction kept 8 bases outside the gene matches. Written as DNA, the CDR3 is TGTGCCAGCAGCCCGTGGACAGGTACGAATGAAAAACTGTTTTTT. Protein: CASSPWTGTNEKLFF.

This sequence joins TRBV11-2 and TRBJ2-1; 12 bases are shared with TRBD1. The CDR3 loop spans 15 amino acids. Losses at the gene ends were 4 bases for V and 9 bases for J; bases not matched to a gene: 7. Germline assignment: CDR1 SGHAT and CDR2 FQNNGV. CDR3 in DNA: TGTGCCAGCAGCTCACCGGGACAGGGGGCCCGTGAGCAGTTCTTC. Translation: CASSSPGQGAREQFF.

For the CDR3, the DNA is TGTGCCAGCTCACCCCTAGCGGGGGACTACAATGAGCAGTTCTTC. Encoded protein: CASSPLAGDYNEQFF. This sequence joins TRBV18 and TRBJ2-1, with 10 bases identical to TRBD2. The ends lost 3 bases at V and 3 bases at J; junction bases unmatched: 2. The length of the CDR3 is 15 residues. Looked up from germline, CDR1 is KGHSH and CDR2 is LQKENI.

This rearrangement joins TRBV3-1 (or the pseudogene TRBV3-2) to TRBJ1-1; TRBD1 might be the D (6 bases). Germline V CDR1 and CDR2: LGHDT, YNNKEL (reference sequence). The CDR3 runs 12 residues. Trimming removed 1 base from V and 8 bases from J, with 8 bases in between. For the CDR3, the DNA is TGTGCCAGCAGCCAAGTCGACAGGGAAGCTTTCTTT. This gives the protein CASSQVDREAFF.

DNA of the CDR3: TGTGCCTGGAGTGCCAGCAGGGAGACCCAGTACTTC. This sequence encodes CAWSASRETQYF. The chain is built from TRBV30 and TRBJ2-5, with D hard to call. Germline CDR1 reads GTSNPN; CDR2 reads SVGIG (reference sequence). Trimming cost V 1 base and J 5 bases, with 8 bases left between them. CDR3 length: 12 amino acids.

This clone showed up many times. CDR3 protein: CASEYTSGENEQFF. The CDR3 nucleotides read TGTGCCAGTGAGTACACTAGCGGGGAAAATGAGCAGTTCTTC. The V call is TRBV19, the J call TRBJ2-1, with TRBD2 matching 10 bases. Unmatched junction bases numbered 8, after V lost 8 bases and J lost 7 bases. This CDR3 has 14 amino acids. Germline CDR1 reads LNHDA; CDR2 reads SQIVND (reference sequence).

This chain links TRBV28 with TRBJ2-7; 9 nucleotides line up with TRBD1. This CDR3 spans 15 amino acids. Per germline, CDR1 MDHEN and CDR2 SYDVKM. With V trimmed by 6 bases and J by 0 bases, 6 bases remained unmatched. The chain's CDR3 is CASRRDRGFSYEQYF. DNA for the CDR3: TGTGCCAGCAGGCGAGACAGGGGGTTCTCCTACGAGCAGTACTTC.

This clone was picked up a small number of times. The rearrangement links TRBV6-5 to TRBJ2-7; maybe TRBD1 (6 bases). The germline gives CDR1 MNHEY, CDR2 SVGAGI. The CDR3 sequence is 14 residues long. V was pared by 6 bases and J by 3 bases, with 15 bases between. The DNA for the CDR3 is TGTGCCAGCAGGGACAGCTCCAGTTACTACGAGCAGTACGTC. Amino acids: CASRDSSSYYEQYV.

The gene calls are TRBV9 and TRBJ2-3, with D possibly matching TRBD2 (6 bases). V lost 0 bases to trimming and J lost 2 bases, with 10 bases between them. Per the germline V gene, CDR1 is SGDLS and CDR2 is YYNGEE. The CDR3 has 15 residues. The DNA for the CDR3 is TGTGCCAGCAGCGTAGCCCTAGCGTACACAGATACGCAGTATTTT. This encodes CASSVALAYTDTQYF.

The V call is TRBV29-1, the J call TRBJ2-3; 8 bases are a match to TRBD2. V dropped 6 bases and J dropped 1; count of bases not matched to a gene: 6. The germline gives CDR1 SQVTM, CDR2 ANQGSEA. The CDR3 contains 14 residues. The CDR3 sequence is CSVKLAAGTDTQYF. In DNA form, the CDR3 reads TGCAGCGTGAAACTAGCGGCGGGCACAGATACGCAGTATTTT.

CDR3 in amino acids: CATLGSGNTEAFF. The CDR3 region has the DNA TGTGCCACCCTTGGGTCGGGGAACACTGAAGCTTTCTTT. The V call is TRBV15, the J call TRBJ1-1; D call uncertain. Trimming cost V 8 bases and J 1 base, with 11 bases left between them. Germline V lookup: CDR1 LNHNV, CDR2 YYDKDF (reference sequence). This CDR3 has 13 residues.

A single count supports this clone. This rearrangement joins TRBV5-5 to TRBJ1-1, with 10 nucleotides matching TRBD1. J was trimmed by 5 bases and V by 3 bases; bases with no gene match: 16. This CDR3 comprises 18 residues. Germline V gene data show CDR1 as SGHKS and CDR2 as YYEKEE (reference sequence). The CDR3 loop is CASSSSGILGTGETEAFF. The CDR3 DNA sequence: TGTGCCAGCAGCTCTTCCGGAATCTTGGGGACAGGGGAAACTGAAGCTTTCTTT.

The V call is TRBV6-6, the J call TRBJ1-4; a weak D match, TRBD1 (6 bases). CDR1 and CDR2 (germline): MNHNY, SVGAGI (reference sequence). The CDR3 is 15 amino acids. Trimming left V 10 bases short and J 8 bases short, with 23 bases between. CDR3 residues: CATRESSQGWEKLFF. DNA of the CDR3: TGTGCCACCAGAGAAAGCTCACAGGGATGGGAAAAACTGTTTTTT.

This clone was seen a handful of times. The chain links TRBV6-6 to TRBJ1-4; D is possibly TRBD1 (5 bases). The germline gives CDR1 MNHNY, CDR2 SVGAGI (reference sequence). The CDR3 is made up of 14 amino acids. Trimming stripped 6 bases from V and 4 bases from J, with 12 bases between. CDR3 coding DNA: TGTGCCAGCAGAGACAGCTCGCTTAATGAAAAACTGTTTTTT. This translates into CASRDSSLNEKLFF.

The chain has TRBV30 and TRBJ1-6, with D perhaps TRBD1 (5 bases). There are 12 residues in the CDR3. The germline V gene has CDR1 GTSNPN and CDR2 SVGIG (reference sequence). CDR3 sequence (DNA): TGTGCTTCGACAGTTAGTAATTCACCCCTCCACTTT. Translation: CASTVSNSPLHF.

This CDR3 reads CASLTSGLTGELFF. In DNA, the CDR3 is TGTGCCAGCTTAACTAGCGGCCTCACCGGGGAGCTGTTTTTT. The rearrangement links TRBV6-6 to TRBJ2-2, with 8 bases matching TRBD2. Unmatched junction bases numbered 6, after V lost 8 bases and J lost 4 bases. The germline V gene encodes CDR1 MNHNY and CDR2 SVGAGI (reference sequence). CDR3 size: 14 residues.

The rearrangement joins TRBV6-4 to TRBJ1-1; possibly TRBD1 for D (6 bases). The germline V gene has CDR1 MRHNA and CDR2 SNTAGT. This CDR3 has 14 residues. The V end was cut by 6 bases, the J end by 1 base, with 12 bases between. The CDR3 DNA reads TGTGCCAGCAGATTGGACAGTTGGAACACTGAAGCTTTCTTT. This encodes CASRLDSWNTEAFF.

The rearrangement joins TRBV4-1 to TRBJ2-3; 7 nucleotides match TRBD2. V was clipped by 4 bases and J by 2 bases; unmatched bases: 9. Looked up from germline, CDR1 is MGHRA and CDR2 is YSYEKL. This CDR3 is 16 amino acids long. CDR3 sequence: CASSPRGLPTTDTQYF. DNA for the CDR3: TGCGCCAGCAGCCCGCGGGGACTACCCACCACAGATACGCAGTATTTT.

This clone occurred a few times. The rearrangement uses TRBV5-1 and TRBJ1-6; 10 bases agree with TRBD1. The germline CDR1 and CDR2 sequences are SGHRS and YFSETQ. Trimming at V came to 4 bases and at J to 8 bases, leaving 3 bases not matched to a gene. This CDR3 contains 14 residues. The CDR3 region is CASSGTGAYSPLHF. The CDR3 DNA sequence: TGCGCCAGCAGCGGGACAGGGGCTTATTCACCCCTCCACTTT. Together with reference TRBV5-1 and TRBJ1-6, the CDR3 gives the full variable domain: KAGVTQTPRYLIKTRGQQVTLSCSPISGHRSVSWYQQTPGQGLQFLFEYFSETQRNKGNFPGRFSGRQFSNSRSEMNVSTLELGDSALYLCASSGTGAYSPLHFGNGTRLTVT.

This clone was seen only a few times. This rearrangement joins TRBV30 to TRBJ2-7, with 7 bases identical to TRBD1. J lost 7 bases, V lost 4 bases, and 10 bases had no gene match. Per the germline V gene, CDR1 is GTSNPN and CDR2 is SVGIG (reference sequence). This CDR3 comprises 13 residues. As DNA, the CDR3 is TGTGCCTGGAACCGGGACAGATTGTGGGAGCAGTACTTC. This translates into CAWNRDRLWEQYF.